Shown below are 31 T cell receptor beta chains from a single sample sequenced in a study of PD-L1 blockade in urothelial cancer. Time point of the sample: peripheral blood 6 weeks after treatment start. Assay used: immunoSEQ multiplex PCR; TCRdb lists only in-frame clones, some missing. The sample consists of roughly 110,000 clones, under 95% of them appearing once. The sequencing used PBMCs, collected around atezolizumab (anti-PD-L1) treatment. Receptors were obtained from a man aged 60-69 years with urothelial cancer.

This chain joins TRBV7-3 and TRBJ2-7; TRBD2 agrees at 10 bases. The CDR3 consists of 15 residues. J was trimmed by 5 bases and V by 2 bases; bases with no gene match: 6. Germline CDR1 and CDR2: SGHTA and FQGTGA. The CDR3, as DNA: TGTGCCAGCAGCTTATCTAGCGGGAGTCTCAACGAGCAGTACTTC. It yields the protein CASSLSSGSLNEQYF.

The count of this clone is one. This chain connects TRBV10-3 to TRBJ2-1; 8 bases agree with TRBD1. Germline loops: CDR1 ENHRY, CDR2 SYGVKD. The trim removed 5 bases at V and 10 bases at J, leaving 10 bases unmatched. The CDR3 runs to 14 residues. CDR3 loop: CAISNAGQAMEQFF. As DNA, the CDR3 is TGTGCCATCAGTAACGCGGGACAGGCAATGGAGCAGTTCTTC.

The DNA for the CDR3 is TGTGCCAGCAGCCCAGATAGGACAGCCAACTATGGCTACACCTTC. This codes for CASSPDRTANYGYTF. The V call is TRBV6-5, the J call TRBJ1-2, with TRBD1 as a possible D gene (6 bases). V dropped 6 bases and J dropped 2 bases, with 16 bases sitting between them. The CDR3 sequence is 15 residues long. Germline loops: CDR1 MNHEY, CDR2 SVGAGI.

This clone occurred once. The J gene is TRBJ1-4, the V gene TRBV5-1; 9 bases agree with TRBD1. The germline gives CDR1 SGHRS, CDR2 YFSETQ. V shed 5 bases, J shed 7 bases, and the junction held 6 bases outside the gene matches. The CDR3 totals 14 residues. CDR3 residues: CASSSGTGTEKLFF. The CDR3 DNA reads as TGCGCCAGCAGTTCCGGGACAGGGACTGAAAAACTGTTTTTT.

J is TRBJ2-7 and V is TRBV6-4; a possible D gene is TRBD1 (7 bases). V was clipped by 7 bases and J by 4 bases, with 23 bases between them. The CDR3 is 16 amino acids. Germline values: CDR1 MRHNA, CDR2 SNTAGT. The CDR3 sequence: CASKGAGSRFQYEQYF. In nucleotides, the CDR3 is TGTGCCAGCAAGGGGGCGGGAAGTCGTTTTCAATACGAGCAGTACTTC.

This clone turned up a few times. The V gene is TRBV10-3, the J gene TRBJ2-7; maybe TRBD2 (6 bases). The V gene lost 0 bases and the J gene lost 3 bases, with 9 bases spanning the gap. The CDR3 spans 14 residues. Germline CDR1 ENHRY, CDR2 SYGVKD. CDR3 protein: CAISESTSIYEQYF. The DNA for the CDR3 is TGTGCCATCAGTGAGTCGACTAGTATCTACGAGCAGTACTTC.

The chain has TRBV2 and TRBJ2-3; D is perhaps TRBD2 (5 bases). CDR3 length equals 15 residues. V lost 6 bases and J lost 3, with 16 bases in between. CDR1 and CDR2 from the germline V gene are SNHLY and FYNNEI. CDR3 region: CASSDPRGRTDTQYF. CDR3 DNA: TGTGCCAGCAGCGATCCCAGAGGGAGAACAGATACGCAGTATTTT. The full variable domain, rest sourced from reference TRBV2 and TRBJ2-3, is EPEVTQTPSHQVTQMGQEVILRCVPISNHLYFYWYRQILGQKVEFLVSFYNNEISEKSEIFDDQFSVERPDGSNFTLKIRSTKLEDSAMYFCASSDPRGRTDTQYFGPGTRLTVL.

This chain uses TRBV1 with TRBJ2-7; whether TRBD2, the table's D call, matches the DNA was not checked. TRBV1 is labeled a pseudogene. The CDR3 loop spans 16 amino acids. The CDR3: CTSSQDRGLRQDEQYF. CDR3 nucleotides: TGCACCAGCAGCCAAGATCGGGGACTGCGGCAGGACGAGCAGTACTTC.

The V gene is TRBV6-6, the J gene TRBJ1-1; no definite D call. In germline, CDR1 is MNHNY, CDR2 SVGAGI (reference sequence). The V end lost 2 bases, the J end lost 0 bases, and 7 bases lay between the germline ends. The CDR3 has 14 residues. CDR3 protein: CASSYEGMNTEAFF. CDR3 sequence (DNA): TGTGCCAGCAGTTACGAGGGAATGAACACTGAAGCTTTCTTT.

This chain's CDR3 is CASSYSDRGRPNEQFF. The CDR3 DNA follows: TGTGCCAGCAGTTACTCGGACAGGGGGCGCCCCAATGAGCAGTTCTTC. This rearrangement joins TRBV6-6 to TRBJ2-1; TRBD1 aligns across 11 bases. CDR3 length: 16 residues. With V trimmed by 0 bases and J by 6 bases, 4 bases remained unmatched. Looked up from germline, CDR1 is MNHNY and CDR2 is SVGAGI (reference sequence).

The chain employs TRBV7-2 and TRBJ1-6, with 9 positions matching TRBD1. The trim removed 5 bases at V and 6 bases at J, leaving 8 bases unmatched. The germline V gene encodes CDR1 SGHTA and CDR2 FQGNSA. CDR3 length equals 16 residues. CDR3 protein: CASSLQGAGGNSPLHF. DNA for the CDR3: TGTGCCAGCAGCCTACAGGGGGCCGGTGGTAATTCACCCCTCCACTTT. The variable domain in full, with the rest retrieved from reference TRBV7-2 and TRBJ1-6, is GAGVSQSPSNKVTEKGKDVELRCDPISGHTALYWYRQSLGQGLEFLIYFQGNSAPDKSGLPSDRFSAERTGGSVSTLTIQRTQQEDSAVYLCASSLQGAGGNSPLHFGNGTRLTVT.

The V and J genes are TRBV7-8 and TRBJ2-1, with D hard to call. CDR3 size: 14 residues. With 5 bases removed from V and 6 bases from J, the gap between germline ends came to 14 bases. Germline assignment: CDR1 SGHVS and CDR2 FQNEAQ. The CDR3 protein is CASSTRITGNEQFF. The DNA for the CDR3 is TGTGCCAGCAGCACCCGAATTACCGGCAATGAGCAGTTCTTC.

This chain uses TRBV7-2 with TRBJ1-2; D is possibly TRBD1 (5 bases). The CDR3 loop spans 15 amino acids. Trimming stripped 1 base from V and 4 bases from J, with 13 bases between. Germline CDR1 and CDR2: SGHTA and FQGNSA. The CDR3 DNA sequence: TGTGCCAGCAGCTTAGACCCACAGGTGACCTATGGCTACACCTTC. It yields the protein CASSLDPQVTYGYTF.

The chain joins TRBV5-1 to TRBJ2-1; 11 positions match TRBD2. With 6 bases clipped from V and 0 bases from J, the junction kept 5 bases outside the gene matches. The CDR3 is 16 residues long. The germline gives CDR1 SGHRS, CDR2 YFSETQ. In nucleotides, the CDR3 is TGCGCCAGCACTACTAGCGGGAGTATCTCCTACAATGAGCAGTTCTTC. This sequence encodes CASTTSGSISYNEQFF. Using reference TRBV5-1 and TRBJ2-1 for the parts outside the CDR3, the full variable domain is KAGVTQTPRYLIKTRGQQVTLSCSPISGHRSVSWYQQTPGQGLQFLFEYFSETQRNKGNFPGRFSGRQFSNSRSEMNVSTLELGDSALYLCASTTSGSISYNEQFFGPGTRLTVL.

This rearrangement joins TRBV2 to TRBJ2-4; D perhaps matches TRBD2 (5 bases). Between the trimmed V and J ends, which lost 6 bases and 7 bases, there was a span of 10 bases. Germline assignment: CDR1 SNHLY and CDR2 FYNNEI. The CDR3 has 12 residues. CDR3 in amino acids: CASSPRGNIQYF. The DNA of the CDR3 is TGTGCCAGCAGCCCACGAGGGAACATTCAGTACTTC.

This clone is a singleton in its sample. The rearrangement uses TRBV7-3 and TRBJ2-3; 14 nucleotides align to TRBD2. The CDR3 is made up of 17 amino acids. The trim removed 5 bases at V and 0 bases at J, leaving 4 bases unmatched. CDR1 and CDR2 (germline): SGHTA, FQGTGA. This CDR3 reads CASSHGLAGGSTDTQYF. The DNA of the CDR3 is TGTGCCAGCAGCCATGGACTAGCGGGGGGAAGCACAGATACGCAGTATTTT.

This chain links TRBV6-5 with TRBJ2-2, with TRBD1 as a possible D gene (5 bases). Per germline, CDR1 MNHEY and CDR2 SVGAGI. The CDR3 consists of 14 residues. V lost 5 bases and J lost 6, with 13 bases in between. The CDR3 DNA follows: TGTGCCAGCAGTACCAACAGGTTCCCCGGGGAGCTGTTTTTT. Its protein is CASSTNRFPGELFF.

The chain uses TRBV10-3 and TRBJ1-3, with TRBD1 as a possible D gene (6 bases). Germline-derived CDR1 and CDR2 are ENHRY and SYGVKD. The CDR3 is 14 residues long. The V gene lost 5 bases and the J gene lost 4 bases, with 12 bases spanning the gap. The CDR3 bases are TGTGCCATCAGTATAGGGGGTTCGGGAAACACCATATATTTT. It specifies CAISIGGSGNTIYF.

The gene calls are TRBV11-2 and TRBJ2-1; 10 nucleotides match TRBD2. Germline V gene sequence: CDR1 SGHAT, CDR2 FQNNGV. The CDR3 covers 14 residues. V lost 5 bases to trimming and J lost 10 bases; unmatched junction nucleotides: 8. The CDR3 DNA reads TGTGCCAGCAGCACAAGCGGGGGGGCAGGGGAGCAGTTCTTC. This encodes CASSTSGGAGEQFF.

Remarks on this clone: A read error may produce the germline difference seen at one junction end. The rearrangement uses TRBV6-5 and TRBJ2-6; D is uncertain. Germline V gene sequence: CDR1 MNHEY, CDR2 SVGAGI. This CDR3 comprises 13 residues. Written as DNA, the CDR3 is TGTGCCAGCCGTTATACTGGGGCCAACGTCCTGACTTTC. This encodes CASRYTGANVLTF.

The chain's CDR3 is CAISARGLAEPTSTDTQYF. In DNA form, the CDR3 reads TGTGCCATCAGTGCACGTGGACTAGCGGAGCCAACTAGCACAGATACGCAGTATTTT. This chain joins TRBV10-3 and TRBJ2-3, with 10 nucleotides matching TRBD2. V was clipped by 4 bases and J by 0 bases; unmatched bases: 13. The CDR3 is 19 amino acids. Germline values: CDR1 ENHRY, CDR2 SYGVKD.

The gene calls are TRBV4-2 and TRBJ2-2, with D perhaps matching TRBD1 (6 bases). CDR1 LGHNA and CDR2 YNFKEQ come from the germline V gene. Trimming pared 6 bases from V and 8 bases from J, leaving 13 bases between. The CDR3 spans 13 residues. The CDR3 bases are TGTGCCAGCAGAACCTCAGGGGCAGGGGAGCTGTTTTTT. Its translation is CASRTSGAGELFF.

The V and J genes are TRBV6-5 and TRBJ2-7; 10 bases line up with TRBD2. CDR1 is MNHEY, CDR2 SVGAGI, per germline. This CDR3 region has 13 residues. V lost 6 bases, J lost 3 bases, and 2 bases stayed unmatched. CDR3 bases: TGTGCCAGCAGACGGACTAGCGGCTACGAGCAGTACTTC. Its translation is CASRRTSGYEQYF.

The rearrangement links TRBV23-1 to TRBJ2-2; TRBD1 agrees at 7 bases. TRBV23-1 is sorted into the ORF group, with uncertain function. The length of the CDR3 is 18 residues. V dropped 8 bases and J dropped 0; count of bases not matched to a gene: 15. The CDR3 loop is CASGVGTVLFSNTGELFF. In DNA, the CDR3 is TGCGCCAGCGGCGTAGGGACAGTTCTTTTTTCGAACACCGGGGAGCTGTTTTTT.

This chain connects TRBV6-1 to TRBJ1-2, with TRBD1 as a possible D gene (6 bases). This CDR3 spans 14 amino acids. Germline CDR1 and CDR2: MNHNS and SASEGT. V gave up 3 bases and J gave up 3 bases, with 11 bases separating them. DNA of the CDR3: TGTGCCAGCAGTGAGCCCCAGGGGTACTATGGCTACACCTTC. Protein: CASSEPQGYYGYTF.

J is TRBJ2-2 and V is TRBV25-1, with 7 bases fitting TRBD2. CDR3 length: 16 amino acids. Germline loops: CDR1 MGHDK, CDR2 SYGVNS. Germline trimming cut 1 base from V and 7 bases from J; bases unmatched to any gene: 9. This CDR3 reads CASSESSGRGGGELFF. Here the CDR3 DNA reads TGTGCCAGCAGTGAATCATCAGGGAGGGGCGGCGGGGAGCTGTTTTTT.

J is TRBJ2-5 and V is TRBV5-5; D perhaps matches TRBD1 (6 bases). The germline V gene has CDR1 SGHKS and CDR2 YYEKEE (reference sequence). Trimming removed 1 base from V and 5 bases from J, with 12 bases in between. This CDR3 is built from 14 residues. DNA of the CDR3: TGTGCCAGCAGCTTGTTATCAGGGGTGGAGACCCAGTACTTC. Its protein product is CASSLLSGVETQYF.

The CDR3 protein is CASSRQVAGNNSPLHF. In DNA form, the CDR3 reads TGTGCCAGCAGCCGCCAGGTGGCGGGGAACAATTCACCCCTCCACTTT. The genes are TRBV7-2 and TRBJ1-6; D unresolved. The CDR3 length is 16 residues. Trimming removed 5 bases from V and 7 bases from J, with 18 bases in between. Germline V gives CDR1 SGHTA, CDR2 FQGNSA.

This chain connects TRBV5-4 to TRBJ1-5, with TRBD1 matching 9 bases. CDR1 is SGHNT, CDR2 YYREEE, per germline (reference sequence). The CDR3 has 20 residues. The V gene end was trimmed by 6 bases and the J gene end by 0 bases; junction bases not matched to a gene: 19. The CDR3 spells CASKVDRGVSSCVSNQPQHF. CDR3 sequence (DNA): TGTGCCAGCAAAGTGGACAGGGGAGTTAGCAGTTGCGTTAGCAATCAGCCCCAGCATTTT.

This chain connects TRBV5-4 to TRBJ2-5; D is possibly TRBD1 (6 bases). In germline, CDR1 is SGHNT, CDR2 YYREEE (reference sequence). V lost 2 bases to trimming and J lost 0 bases, with 20 bases between them. This CDR3 region has 18 residues. This CDR3 is CASSFGQGHQKYQETQYF. The CDR3 nucleotides are TGTGCCAGCAGCTTTGGGCAGGGGCATCAAAAATACCAAGAGACCCAGTACTTC.

This rearrangement joins TRBV27 to TRBJ1-5, with 8 bases fitting TRBD1. This CDR3 is 19 amino acids long. Germline V CDR1 and CDR2: MNHEY, SMNVEV (reference sequence). V shed 2 bases, J shed 1 base, and the junction held 13 bases outside the gene matches. CDR3 in amino acids: CASSLKGGGSGGSNQPQHF. Here the CDR3 DNA reads TGTGCCAGCAGTTTAAAAGGCGGTGGATCAGGGGGCAGCAATCAGCCCCAGCATTTT.